The 21 T cell receptor beta chains reported below all come from one sample, sequenced in a study of identical twins. TCRdb re-called the 5' RACE reads with MiXCR, one entry per CDR3 protein. This table holds a few hundred thousand distinct CDR3 sequences, around 8% found once. These same records also appear under a second study, on yellow fever vaccine responses in identical twins.

The material sequenced was CD8+ T cells sorted from blood. The receptors were sampled from a woman aged 18-29 years in good health.

This clonotype was counted between two and nine times. The chain carries TRBV10-2 and TRBJ2-7; possible D gene TRBD2, 6 bases. CDR3 length: 15 amino acids. Germline V gives CDR1 WSHSY, CDR2 SAAADI. V gave up 3 bases and J gave up 6 bases, with 18 bases separating them. This chain's CDR3 is CASSDGRGLLPEQYF. The CDR3 nucleotides are TGCGCCAGCAGTGATGGGCGGGGCCTCCTCCCCGAGCAGTACTTC.

There are many counts of this clonotype. This chain links TRBV12-3 or TRBV12-4 with TRBJ2-1; 8 nucleotides line up with TRBD2. The V and J ends lost 5 bases and 10 bases, in that order; junction bases with no gene match: 13. The CDR3 has 15 residues. CDR3 loop: CASSPGTRSRSEQFF. The CDR3, as DNA: TGTGCCAGCAGTCCTGGGACTAGGTCTAGGTCCGAGCAGTTCTTC.

The table lists this clonotype with many counts. CDR3: CASSGGGGNTIYF. The CDR3 nucleotides read TGTGCCAGCAGTGGTGGGGGAGGAAACACCATATATTTT. The chain uses TRBV9 and TRBJ1-3; a possible D gene is TRBD1 (5 bases). Germline V gene data show CDR1 as SGDLS and CDR2 as YYNGEE. The CDR3 spans 13 residues. V gave up 5 bases and J gave up 4 bases, with 10 bases separating them.

This clonotype was recorded at least ten times. The rearrangement joins TRBV4-3 to TRBJ2-3; no clear D gene. From germline, CDR1 is LGHNA and CDR2 YSLEER. The CDR3 sequence is 14 residues long. Trimming took off 2 bases at V and 1 base at J, with 7 bases between the two ends. The CDR3 DNA sequence: TGCGCCAGCAGCCAATTAGGGCGCACAGATACGCAGTATTTT. Translated: CASSQLGRTDTQYF.

At least ten counts were recorded for this clonotype. The chain has TRBV12-3 or TRBV12-4 and TRBJ2-2; TRBD1 agrees at 9 bases. V was clipped by 6 bases and J by 4 bases; unmatched bases: 12. CDR3 size: 17 residues. CDR3 residues: CASSAISPGQGTGELFF. In nucleotides, the CDR3 is TGTGCCAGCAGCGCAATCTCTCCGGGACAGGGCACCGGGGAGCTGTTTTTT.

This clonotype has a count of ten or more. The J gene is TRBJ2-2, the V gene TRBV7-9, with D uncertain. Germline V gives CDR1 SEHNR, CDR2 FQNEAQ (reference sequence). This CDR3 spans 14 amino acids. Between the trimmed V and J ends, which lost 5 bases and 0 bases, there was a span of 7 bases. This chain's CDR3 is CASSGTTNTGELFF. The DNA of the CDR3 is TGTGCCAGCAGCGGAACAACGAACACCGGGGAGCTGTTTTTT. The whole variable domain, remainder taken from reference TRBV7-9 and TRBJ2-2, is DTGVSQNPRHKITKRGQNVTFRCDPISEHNRLYWYRQTLGQGPEFLTYFQNEAQLEKSRLLSDRFSAERPKGSFSTLEIQRTEQGDSAMYLCASSGTTNTGELFFGEGSRLTVL.

The rearrangement joins TRBV27 to TRBJ2-1, with D tentatively TRBD1 (5 bases). There are 12 residues in the CDR3. Trimming removed 6 bases at V and 6 bases at J, with 9 bases between. The germline gives CDR1 MNHEY, CDR2 SMNVEV (reference sequence). The CDR3 nucleotides read TGTGCCAGCAGAATAGGGGCCAATGAGCAGTTCTTC. It is translated as CASRIGANEQFF.

This clonotype was recorded many times. The chain carries TRBV4-3 and TRBJ2-1; maybe TRBD2 (5 bases). This CDR3 has 16 residues. Germline values: CDR1 LGHNA, CDR2 YSLEER. V lost 0 bases, J lost 6 bases, and 15 bases lay in between. The chain's CDR3 is CASSQERWESANEQFF. The DNA for the CDR3 is TGCGCCAGCAGCCAAGAGAGGTGGGAGTCGGCCAATGAGCAGTTCTTC.

This clonotype occurred a few times. The chain couples TRBV4-2 to TRBJ2-1; TRBD2 might be the D (7 bases). V lost 0 bases and J 7 bases, leaving 16 bases between the germline ends. This CDR3 is 16 amino acids long. Germline V gene data show CDR1 as LGHNA and CDR2 as YNFKEQ. The CDR3 loop is CASSQEDWGGANEQFF. CDR3 in DNA: TGTGCCAGCAGCCAAGAAGACTGGGGGGGGGCAAATGAGCAGTTCTTC.

Note on this clonotype: Relative to the germline gene, one junction end is altered; a read error may explain this. The V and J genes are TRBV7-7 and TRBJ1-3; D perhaps matches TRBD1 (5 bases). This CDR3 has 18 amino acids. The germline V gene encodes CDR1 SSHAT and CDR2 FNYEAQ (reference sequence). CDR3 sequence reads: CASSLEPGLPSSGNTIYF. In DNA, the CDR3 is TGTGCTAGCAGCTTGGAACCGGGACTTCCGAGCTCTGGAAACACCATATATTTT.

This sequence joins TRBV27 and TRBJ2-7, with D possibly being TRBD1 or TRBD2 (5 bases each). V was shortened by 6 bases and J by 0 bases, with 15 bases between the two germline ends. Germline assignment: CDR1 MNHEY and CDR2 SMNVEV (reference sequence). The CDR3 consists of 15 residues. This CDR3 is CASSWGRGSSYEQYF. As DNA, the CDR3 is TGTGCCAGCAGCTGGGGACGGGGAAGCTCCTACGAGCAGTACTTC.

The chain employs TRBV6-5 and TRBJ2-7; D might be TRBD2 (5 bases). The CDR3 contains 15 residues. CDR1 and CDR2 (germline): MNHEY, SVGAGI. With 2 bases removed from V and 3 bases from J, the gap between germline ends came to 14 bases. This chain's CDR3 is CASSYALGGGYEQYF. In nucleotides, the CDR3 is TGTGCCAGCAGTTACGCGCTAGGAGGTGGCTACGAGCAGTACTTC.

This clonotype was seen repeatedly, ten times or more. This chain connects TRBV29-1 to TRBJ2-2; D might be TRBD1 (6 bases). The germline V gene encodes CDR1 SQVTM and CDR2 ANQGSEA. Between the trimmed V and J ends, which lost 4 bases and 3 bases, there was a span of 12 bases. This CDR3 has 14 amino acids. CDR3 loop: CSVGWGQDTGELFF. The DNA for the CDR3 is TGCAGCGTTGGGTGGGGGCAGGACACCGGGGAGCTGTTTTTT.

The table lists this clonotype with many counts. The chain combines TRBV11-2 with TRBJ2-2, with 8 bases fitting TRBD2. V was clipped by 5 bases and J by 5 bases; unmatched bases: 7. This CDR3 is built from 15 residues. Per germline, CDR1 SGHAT and CDR2 FQNNGV. Here the CDR3 reads CASSPGTSSTGELFF. Written as DNA, the CDR3 is TGTGCCAGCAGCCCCGGGACTAGTAGTACCGGGGAGCTGTTTTTT.

In its sample, this clonotype was seen many times. The rearrangement links TRBV6-5 to TRBJ2-1; maybe TRBD2 (6 bases). Germline V gene data show CDR1 as MNHEY and CDR2 as SVGAGI. Trimming took off 2 bases at V and 3 bases at J, with 11 bases between the two ends. The CDR3 is 15 amino acids. The CDR3 sequence: CASSYPGGDYNEQFF. The CDR3 nucleotides are TGTGCCAGCAGTTACCCCGGCGGGGACTACAATGAGCAGTTCTTC.

This clonotype has a count of ten or more. CDR3 amino acids: CASSLRGGIDEQYF. CDR3 bases: TGCGCCAGCAGCCTTCGGGGAGGGATCGACGAGCAGTACTTC. The chain is built from TRBV4-1 and TRBJ2-7; 7 nucleotides align to TRBD2. From germline, CDR1 is MGHRA and CDR2 YSYEKL. The CDR3 is 14 residues long. V shed 4 bases, J shed 5 bases, and the junction held 8 bases outside the gene matches.

This clonotype was detected a few times. The chain has TRBV11-2 and TRBJ2-1; either TRBD1 or TRBD2 may fit D (5 bases each). The CDR3 is made up of 14 amino acids. Germline V gives CDR1 SGHAT, CDR2 FQNNGV. V lost 2 bases and J lost 10, with 15 bases in between. The CDR3 DNA sequence: TGTGCCAGCAGCTTAATGAGGGGTTTAGGGGAGCAGTTCTTC. Protein product: CASSLMRGLGEQFF. Using reference TRBV11-2 and TRBJ2-1 for the parts outside the CDR3, the full variable domain is EAGVAQSPRYKIIEKRQSVAFWCNPISGHATLYWYQQILGQGPKLLIQFQNNGVVDDSQLPKDRFSAERLKGVDSTLKIQPAKLEDSAVYLCASSLMRGLGEQFFGPGTRLTVL.

The chain recombines TRBV4-3 with TRBJ1-2; TRBD1 is a possible D gene (6 bases). This CDR3 has 16 amino acids. Germline V gene data show CDR1 as LGHNA and CDR2 as YSLEER. V was shortened by 0 bases and J by 3 bases, with 14 bases between the two germline ends. CDR3 DNA sequence: TGCGCCAGCAGCCAAGATCCGGTTCAGGGGCACTATGGCTACACCTTC. This encodes CASSQDPVQGHYGYTF.

This clonotype was seen repeatedly, ten times or more. V is TRBV25-1 and J is TRBJ2-3, with D hard to call. Trimming shortened V by 0 bases and J by 4 bases, and 8 bases separated the two germline ends. This CDR3 spans 14 amino acids. Germline-derived CDR1 and CDR2 are MGHDK and SYGVNS. The CDR3 here is CASSEYDEADTQYF. The CDR3 coding sequence is TGTGCCAGCAGTGAATACGATGAGGCAGATACGCAGTATTTT.

This rearrangement joins TRBV5-6 to TRBJ2-7; 9 bases are a match to TRBD2. Germline lookup yields CDR1 SGHDT and CDR2 YYEEEE. The CDR3 spans 17 residues. V shed 4 bases and J 3 bases; nucleotides not matched to a gene: 14. This CDR3 reads CASSPADYSGSFYEQYF. The CDR3 region has the DNA TGTGCCAGCAGCCCCGCTGATTATAGCGGGAGTTTCTACGAGCAGTACTTC.

This clonotype was counted many times. The chain employs TRBV12-3 or TRBV12-4 and TRBJ2-1; D unclear. V was cut by 1 base and J by 2 bases, with 6 bases left in between. The CDR3 runs to 14 residues. The CDR3 sequence: CASSLGGTYNEQFF. The CDR3 DNA follows: TGTGCCAGCAGTTTAGGGGGTACCTACAATGAGCAGTTCTTC.